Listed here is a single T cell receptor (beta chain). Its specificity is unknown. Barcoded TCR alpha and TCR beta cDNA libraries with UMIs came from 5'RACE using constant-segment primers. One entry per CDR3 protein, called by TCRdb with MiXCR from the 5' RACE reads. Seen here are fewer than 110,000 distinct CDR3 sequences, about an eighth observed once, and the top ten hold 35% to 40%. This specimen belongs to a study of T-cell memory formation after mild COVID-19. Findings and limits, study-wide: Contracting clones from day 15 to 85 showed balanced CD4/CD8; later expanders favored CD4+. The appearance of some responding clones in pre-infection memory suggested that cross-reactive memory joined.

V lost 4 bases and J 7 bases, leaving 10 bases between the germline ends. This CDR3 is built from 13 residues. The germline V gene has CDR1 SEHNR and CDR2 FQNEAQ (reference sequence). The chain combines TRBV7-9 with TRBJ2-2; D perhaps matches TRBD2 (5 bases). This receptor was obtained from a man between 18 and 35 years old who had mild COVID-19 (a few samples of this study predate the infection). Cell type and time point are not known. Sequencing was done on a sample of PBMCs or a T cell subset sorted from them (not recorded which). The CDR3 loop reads CASSSPRGGELFF. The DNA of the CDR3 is TGTGCCAGCAGCTCCCCCCGGGGCGGGGAGCTGTTTTTT.